These 5 T cell receptor beta chains were all obtained from the same sample, sequenced in a study of T cells expressing NK-cell markers. TCRdb processed the 5' RACE reads again and assigns one entry to each CDR3 protein, with no DNA. The listing contains about 260,000 distinct CDR3 sequences. The source material was blood T cells: a sorted CD56 or NKG2C T cell subset, CD4+ or CD8+ T cells, or bulk PBMC T cells (not recorded which). These receptors all stem from a woman between 18 and 70 years old in good health.

The chain combines TRBV12-3 or TRBV12-4 with TRBJ2-3; TCRdb calls TRBD1, which cannot be checked without DNA. The CDR3 consists of 13 residues. CDR3 residues: CASRPQGIDTQYF.

The chain employs TRBV4-2 and TRBJ2-7; TCRdb gives TRBD2 as the D gene, but with no DNA this cannot be confirmed. Germline V gene lookup returns CDR1 LGHNA and CDR2 YNFKEQ. The CDR3 consists of 14 residues. The CDR3: CASSPAGGFYEQYF.

This chain joins TRBV20-1 and TRBJ1-1. Germline assignment: CDR1 DFQATT and CDR2 SNEGSKA (reference sequence). The CDR3 is made up of 12 amino acids. This CDR3 is CSATGMNTEAFF.

V gene TRBV9 combines with J gene TRBJ2-2; TCRdb proposes TRBD2, but this gene call is untestable without DNA. The germline V gene has CDR1 SGDLS and CDR2 YYNGEE. CDR3 length: 16 amino acids. CDR3 sequence reads: CASSVPSGGKAGELFF.

V is TRBV20-1 and J is TRBJ2-1. The CDR3 is 16 residues long. Germline V lookup: CDR1 DFQATT, CDR2 SNEGSKA (reference sequence). This CDR3 reads CSARPTRSLSYNEQFF.